The rows below give T cell receptor beta chains drawn from one sample of a study of CD8 T cells in ankylosing spondylitis. TCRdb re-derived calls from the 5' RACE reads in MiXCR, one entry per CDR3 protein. The sample holds hundreds of thousands of distinct CDR3 sequences, 20% to 25% seen once. Material for sequencing was blood, either unsorted or a sorted T cell fraction (not recorded which). These TCRs come from a male donor with ankylosing spondylitis or in good health (not recorded which). The CDR3 runs from the conserved cysteine through the conserved F or W. Each record gives: clone size, D gene, J gene, V gene, CDR3 protein, CDR3 DNA. The D gene is left open where the match is weak. Only some rows state a clone size, as once, few, many or a class for expanded clones.

clone_size: few
d_call: TRBD1
j_call: TRBJ1-6
v_call: TRBV12-3/TRBV12-4
cdr3_aa: CASSPTGTGYSPLHF
cdr3_nt: TGTGCCAGCAGTCCCACCGGGACAGGGTATTCACCCCTCCACTTT

clone_size: -
d_call: TRBD1
j_call: TRBJ1-1
v_call: TRBV7-2
cdr3_aa: CASSITGGQTEAFF
cdr3_nt: TGTGCCAGCAGCATAACAGGGGGCCAGACTGAAGCTTTCTTT

clone_size: -
d_call: -
j_call: TRBJ2-3
v_call: TRBV7-3
cdr3_aa: CASSRLGGTDTQYF
cdr3_nt: TGTGCCAGCAGCCGACTAGGAGGCACAGATACGCAGTATTTT

clone_size: few
d_call: -
j_call: TRBJ1-2
v_call: TRBV29-1
cdr3_aa: CSPFGVYYGYTF
cdr3_nt: TGCAGCCCATTCGGGGTTTACTATGGCTACACCTTC

clone_size: -
d_call: TRBD1
j_call: TRBJ1-2
v_call: TRBV9
cdr3_aa: CASSARQGGTYGYTF
cdr3_nt: TGTGCCAGCAGCGCGCGACAGGGGGGGACCTATGGCTACACCTTC

clone_size: few
d_call: -
j_call: TRBJ2-7
v_call: TRBV28
cdr3_aa: CASSFYRRSSSYEQYF
cdr3_nt: TGTGCCAGCAGTTTTTACCGGCGGTCGAGCTCCTACGAGCAGTACTTC

clone_size: few
d_call: -
j_call: TRBJ2-1
v_call: TRBV9
cdr3_aa: CASRESPNYNEQFF
cdr3_nt: TGTGCCAGCAGGGAGTCCCCCAACTACAATGAGCAGTTCTTC

clone_size: few
d_call: TRBD1
j_call: TRBJ1-1
v_call: TRBV12-3/TRBV12-4
cdr3_aa: CASSEQGAYTEAFF
cdr3_nt: TGTGCCAGCAGCGAACAGGGGGCCTACACTGAAGCTTTCTTT

clone_size: few
d_call: TRBD2
j_call: TRBJ2-2
v_call: TRBV12-3/TRBV12-4
cdr3_aa: CASTQPRGGQGELFF
cdr3_nt: TGTGCCAGCACCCAGCCGCGGGGGGGCCAAGGGGAGCTGTTTTTT

clone_size: -
d_call: TRBD2
j_call: TRBJ2-2
v_call: TRBV4-2
cdr3_aa: CASSPLAGGPGGELFF
cdr3_nt: TGTGCCAGCAGTCCTCTAGCGGGGGGGCCTGGCGGGGAGCTGTTTTTT

clone_size: few
d_call: -
j_call: TRBJ2-7
v_call: TRBV4-1
cdr3_aa: CASSLDSEHYEQYF
cdr3_nt: TGCGCCAGCAGTTTGGACAGCGAACACTACGAGCAGTACTTC

clone_size: many
d_call: -
j_call: TRBJ1-2
v_call: TRBV4-2
cdr3_aa: CASSQDYGGAKGYTF
cdr3_nt: TGTGCCAGCAGCCAAGATTATGGAGGGGCAAAGGGCTACACCTTC

clone_size: many
d_call: TRBD1
j_call: TRBJ2-2
v_call: TRBV12-3/TRBV12-4
cdr3_aa: CASSLGTGNTGELFF
cdr3_nt: TGTGCCAGCAGTTTAGGGACAGGGAACACCGGGGAGCTGTTTTTT

clone_size: few
d_call: -
j_call: TRBJ2-1
v_call: TRBV20-1
cdr3_aa: CSARDSPGTAYNEQFF
cdr3_nt: TGCAGTGCTAGAGATTCCCCCGGGACGGCTTACAATGAGCAGTTCTTC

clone_size: -
d_call: TRBD2
j_call: TRBJ2-3
v_call: TRBV12-3/TRBV12-4
cdr3_aa: CASSSRPTSGGSDTQYF
cdr3_nt: TGTGCCAGCAGTTCGCGCCCGACTAGCGGGGGGTCCGATACGCAGTATTTT

clone_size: -
d_call: TRBD1
j_call: TRBJ2-7
v_call: TRBV29-1
cdr3_aa: CSGRQGAEYEQYF
cdr3_nt: TGCAGCGGCCGACAGGGGGCAGAATACGAGCAGTACTTC

clone_size: few
d_call: -
j_call: TRBJ1-1
v_call: TRBV29-1
cdr3_aa: CSVEAQMGPRGNTEAFF
cdr3_nt: TGCAGCGTTGAAGCGCAAATGGGACCGCGGGGGAACACTGAAGCTTTCTTT

clone_size: -
d_call: TRBD1
j_call: TRBJ2-2
v_call: TRBV7-9
cdr3_aa: CASRRDSPNTGELFF
cdr3_nt: TGTGCCAGCAGACGGGACAGTCCGAACACCGGGGAGCTGTTTTTT

clone_size: few
d_call: TRBD1
j_call: TRBJ2-5
v_call: TRBV7-9
cdr3_aa: CASSHGQGGVGETQYF
cdr3_nt: TGTGCCAGCAGCCACGGACAGGGTGGAGTGGGGGAGACCCAGTACTTC

clone_size: -
d_call: -
j_call: TRBJ2-7
v_call: TRBV3-1
cdr3_aa: CASSPSSRGPSYEQYF
cdr3_nt: TGTGCCAGCAGCCCCTCATCGCGGGGACCCTCCTACGAGCAGTACTTC

clone_size: few
d_call: TRBD1
j_call: TRBJ2-7
v_call: TRBV10-3
cdr3_aa: CAISWDSSYEQYF
cdr3_nt: TGTGCCATCAGCTGGGACAGCTCCTACGAGCAGTACTTC

clone_size: many
d_call: -
j_call: TRBJ1-6
v_call: TRBV2
cdr3_aa: CASILGPTNSPLHF
cdr3_nt: TGTGCCAGCATCTTGGGACCGACTAATTCACCCCTCCACTTT

clone_size: -
d_call: -
j_call: TRBJ2-2
v_call: TRBV30
cdr3_aa: CAWSVSATGELFF
cdr3_nt: TGTGCCTGGAGTGTATCCGCCACCGGGGAGCTGTTTTTT

clone_size: -
d_call: -
j_call: TRBJ2-1
v_call: TRBV28
cdr3_aa: CASRSGVSGNEQFF
cdr3_nt: TGTGCCAGCAGGTCGGGGGTCTCGGGAAATGAGCAGTTCTTC

clone_size: few
d_call: -
j_call: TRBJ2-3
v_call: TRBV12-3/TRBV12-4
cdr3_aa: CASSFSLGGGTDTQYF
cdr3_nt: TGTGCCAGCAGTTTCAGTTTGGGGGGTGGGACAGATACGCAGTATTTT

clone_size: few
d_call: -
j_call: TRBJ2-1
v_call: TRBV3-1
cdr3_aa: CASSQLTRGRPPYNEQFF
cdr3_nt: TGTGCCAGCAGCCAACTGACACGAGGGCGCCCCCCTTACAATGAGCAGTTCTTC

clone_size: -
d_call: -
j_call: TRBJ2-5
v_call: TRBV7-2
cdr3_aa: CASSPVLHRVGETQYF
cdr3_nt: TGTGCCAGCAGCCCCGTCCTACACAGGGTAGGAGAGACCCAGTACTTC

clone_size: -
d_call: -
j_call: TRBJ1-5
v_call: TRBV6-5
cdr3_aa: CASSYGGGQPQHF
cdr3_nt: TGTGCCAGCAGTTACGGGGGAGGACAGCCCCAGCATTTT

clone_size: -
d_call: -
j_call: TRBJ2-7
v_call: TRBV4-1
cdr3_aa: CASSQVGGAGEQYF
cdr3_nt: TGCGCCAGCAGCCAAGTTGGGGGGGCAGGGGAGCAGTACTTC

clone_size: -
d_call: -
j_call: TRBJ1-5
v_call: TRBV28
cdr3_aa: CASSGTELQPQHF
cdr3_nt: TGTGCCAGCAGTGGGACCGAACTTCAGCCCCAGCATTTT

clone_size: few
d_call: -
j_call: TRBJ2-4
v_call: TRBV15
cdr3_aa: CATSRGASENIQYF
cdr3_nt: TGTGCCACCAGCAGAGGCGCAAGTGAAAACATTCAGTACTTC

clone_size: -
d_call: -
j_call: TRBJ1-5
v_call: TRBV12-3/TRBV12-4
cdr3_aa: CASRILGSNQPQHF
cdr3_nt: TGTGCCAGCAGGATACTGGGCAGCAATCAGCCCCAGCATTTT

clone_size: -
d_call: -
j_call: TRBJ2-7
v_call: TRBV4-1
cdr3_aa: CASSPSPIGAEQYF
cdr3_nt: TGCGCCAGCAGCCCCAGCCCAATTGGTGCCGAGCAGTACTTC

clone_size: few
d_call: TRBD1
j_call: TRBJ2-5
v_call: TRBV12-3/TRBV12-4
cdr3_aa: CASSSEPDREDRETQYF
cdr3_nt: TGTGCCAGCAGTTCCGAACCGGACAGGGAGGATCGAGAGACCCAGTACTTC

clone_size: -
d_call: TRBD1
j_call: TRBJ2-2
v_call: TRBV7-9
cdr3_aa: CASSVRQGGELFF
cdr3_nt: TGTGCCAGCAGCGTCCGACAGGGCGGGGAGCTGTTTTTT

clone_size: -
d_call: TRBD1
j_call: TRBJ1-2
v_call: TRBV5-6
cdr3_aa: CASSSTGQGDYGYTF
cdr3_nt: TGTGCCAGCAGCTCGACAGGACAGGGGGACTATGGCTACACCTTC

clone_size: many
d_call: TRBD1
j_call: TRBJ2-7
v_call: TRBV7-9
cdr3_aa: CASSSTGTGDYEQYF
cdr3_nt: TGTGCCAGCAGCTCTACCGGGACAGGTGATTACGAGCAGTACTTC

clone_size: few
d_call: -
j_call: TRBJ2-3
v_call: TRBV29-1
cdr3_aa: CSVERRPSEYTDTQYF
cdr3_nt: TGCAGCGTTGAAAGGCGGCCCAGCGAATACACAGATACGCAGTATTTT

clone_size: -
d_call: TRBD2
j_call: TRBJ2-7
v_call: TRBV30
cdr3_aa: CAWSLGLAFEQYF
cdr3_nt: TGTGCCTGGAGTCTCGGACTAGCGTTCGAGCAGTACTTC

clone_size: few
d_call: TRBD1
j_call: TRBJ2-1
v_call: TRBV15
cdr3_aa: CATSSVGQGNEQFF
cdr3_nt: TGTGCCACCAGCAGTGTCGGACAGGGGAATGAGCAGTTCTTC

clone_size: -
d_call: TRBD2
j_call: TRBJ2-5
v_call: TRBV6-4
cdr3_aa: CASSAHSGGGQETQYF
cdr3_nt: TGTGCCAGCAGTGCCCATAGCGGGGGAGGTCAAGAGACCCAGTACTTC

clone_size: -
d_call: TRBD1
j_call: TRBJ2-7
v_call: TRBV5-6
cdr3_aa: CASSLRTGDGYEQYF
cdr3_nt: TGTGCCAGCAGCTTGAGGACAGGGGATGGTTACGAGCAGTACTTC